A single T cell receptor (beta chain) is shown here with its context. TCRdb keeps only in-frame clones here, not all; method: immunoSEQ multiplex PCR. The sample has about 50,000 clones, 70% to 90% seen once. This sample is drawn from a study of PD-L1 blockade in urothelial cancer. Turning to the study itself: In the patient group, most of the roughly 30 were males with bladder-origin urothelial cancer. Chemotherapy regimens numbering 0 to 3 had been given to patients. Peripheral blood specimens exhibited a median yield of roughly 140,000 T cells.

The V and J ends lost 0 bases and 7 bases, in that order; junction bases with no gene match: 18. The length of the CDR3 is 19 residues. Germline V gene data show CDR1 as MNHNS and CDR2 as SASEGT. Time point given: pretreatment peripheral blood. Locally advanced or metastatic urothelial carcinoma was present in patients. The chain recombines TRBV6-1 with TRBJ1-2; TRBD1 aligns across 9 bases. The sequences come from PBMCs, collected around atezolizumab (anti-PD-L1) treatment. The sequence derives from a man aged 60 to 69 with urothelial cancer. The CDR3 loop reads CASSEARTGVRGSLGGYTF. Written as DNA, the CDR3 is TGTGCCAGCAGTGAAGCCAGGACAGGGGTGCGGGGATCCCTCGGTGGCTACACCTTC.